This is a list of T cell receptor beta chains from one sample in a study of vaccination and CD4 T cells after COVID-19. These TCRs are of unknown antigen specificity. TCRdb reanalysed the PCR reads using MiXCR and keeps one entry per CDR3 protein. The sample carries about 25,000 distinct CDR3 sequences, 25% to 35% recorded once. The sample in question was CD4+ T cells from blood, cultured in vitro, obtained about 7 months after SARS-CoV-2 vaccination. The receptors shown here come from a human donor who had recovered from COVID-19. The conserved cysteine and the conserved F or W are not part of the CDR3 here.

V gene: TRBV20-1
J gene: TRBJ2-1
CDR3 protein: SARSLLSGSSYNEQF

V gene: TRBV20-1
J gene: TRBJ1-5
CDR3 protein: SARDADRGQPQH

V gene: TRBV6-5
J gene: TRBJ1-1
CDR3 protein: ASSYLGRNTEAF

V gene: TRBV4-2
J gene: TRBJ2-6
CDR3 protein: ASSPGRISGANVLT

V gene: TRBV20-1
J gene: TRBJ2-7
CDR3 protein: SAEPSLATYEQY

V gene: TRBV7-3
J gene: TRBJ2-7
CDR3 protein: ASSATGDHEQY

V gene: TRBV25-1
J gene: TRBJ1-2
CDR3 protein: ASRQGGLYGYT

V gene: TRBV7-2
J gene: TRBJ2-7
CDR3 protein: ASSLGNAYEQY

V gene: TRBV20-1
J gene: TRBJ1-2
CDR3 protein: SVWGQTPRGYT

V gene: TRBV24-1
J gene: TRBJ1-5
CDR3 protein: ATSESWDQPQH

V gene: TRBV2
J gene: TRBJ1-5
CDR3 protein: ASRGPGQGSGH

V gene: TRBV7-3
J gene: TRBJ2-1
CDR3 protein: ASSSRQDNEQF

V gene: TRBV6-1
J gene: TRBJ2-5
CDR3 protein: ASSAETGGQETQY

V gene: TRBV20-1
J gene: TRBJ2-5
CDR3 protein: SVGRGLGQETQY

V gene: TRBV20-1
J gene: TRBJ2-3
CDR3 protein: SAALKRDWFTDTQY

V gene: TRBV20-1
J gene: TRBJ1-2
CDR3 protein: SASRGNRRDGYT

V gene: TRBV2
J gene: TRBJ1-2
CDR3 protein: ASGDYGYT

V gene: TRBV11-3
J gene: TRBJ2-3
CDR3 protein: ASSQPGDTQY

V gene: TRBV19
J gene: TRBJ2-1
CDR3 protein: ASSIQGSAGDEQF

V gene: TRBV7-8
J gene: TRBJ2-7
CDR3 protein: ASSLGSAVEQY

V gene: TRBV18
J gene: TRBJ2-7
CDR3 protein: ATGLAGESYEQY

V gene: TRBV14
J gene: TRBJ2-5
CDR3 protein: ASSSGQGVETQY

V gene: TRBV6-1
J gene: TRBJ1-5
CDR3 protein: SSSEVVRQPQH

V gene: TRBV20-1
J gene: TRBJ2-1
CDR3 protein: SAREGGSGRAGRNNEQF

V gene: TRBV20-1
J gene: TRBJ2-7
CDR3 protein: SAADSYEQY

V gene: TRBV6-1
J gene: TRBJ2-7
CDR3 protein: ASSHRESYEQY

V gene: TRBV4-1
J gene: TRBJ1-1
CDR3 protein: ASRSGSNSPDTEAF

V gene: TRBV20-1
J gene: TRBJ1-5
CDR3 protein: SASGGTGGIGQPQH

V gene: TRBV10-3
J gene: TRBJ2-7
CDR3 protein: AIRGGGEQY

V gene: TRBV7-2
J gene: TRBJ2-4
CDR3 protein: ASSHRDILDIQY

V gene: TRBV7-2
J gene: TRBJ1-2
CDR3 protein: ASITGQYGYT

V gene: TRBV7-2
J gene: TRBJ1-2
CDR3 protein: ASSPDPPRQGHGYT

V gene: TRBV6-5
J gene: TRBJ1-2
CDR3 protein: ASSYWGQGYYGYT

V gene: TRBV7-3
J gene: TRBJ2-2
CDR3 protein: ASAGEVGGELF

V gene: TRBV24-1
J gene: TRBJ2-2
CDR3 protein: ATRQGDTGELF

V gene: TRBV6-4
J gene: TRBJ2-3
CDR3 protein: ASSDSLAGADTQY

V gene: TRBV7-2
J gene: TRBJ1-2
CDR3 protein: ASSLTVSISNYGYT

V gene: TRBV7-3
J gene: TRBJ2-1
CDR3 protein: ASSLFVTGTYNEQF

V gene: TRBV6-5
J gene: TRBJ2-7
CDR3 protein: ASSYLGPYEQY

V gene: TRBV21-1
J gene: TRBJ2-7
CDR3 protein: ASTPATGDSYEQY

V gene: TRBV7-3
J gene: TRBJ2-5
CDR3 protein: ASSSGLQETQY

V gene: TRBV24-1
J gene: TRBJ2-3
CDR3 protein: ATSDSGTTPSTDTQY

V gene: TRBV6-1
J gene: TRBJ1-2
CDR3 protein: ASRTTGPGYGYT

V gene: TRBV7-3
J gene: TRBJ2-1
CDR3 protein: ASSPGQGANYEQF

V gene: TRBV28
J gene: TRBJ2-7
CDR3 protein: ASLQGGYEQY

V gene: TRBV20-1
J gene: TRBJ1-5
CDR3 protein: SARRGSQPQH

V gene: TRBV28
J gene: TRBJ2-3
CDR3 protein: ASSLMGLAGTDTQY

V gene: TRBV6-1
J gene: TRBJ2-3
CDR3 protein: ASSELTGEPDTQY

V gene: TRBV15
J gene: TRBJ2-7
CDR3 protein: ATSRERPKWAYEQY

V gene: TRBV4-1
J gene: TRBJ1-1
CDR3 protein: ASSQAGGVDTEAF

V gene: TRBV19
J gene: TRBJ1-5
CDR3 protein: ASTVLSGTSYQPQH

V gene: TRBV20-1
J gene: TRBJ2-1
CDR3 protein: SARLAGVHEQF

V gene: TRBV7-2
J gene: TRBJ1-3
CDR3 protein: ASSLVVSVPGNTIY

V gene: TRBV19
J gene: TRBJ1-5
CDR3 protein: ASSSLQGASNQPQH

V gene: TRBV2
J gene: TRBJ2-1
CDR3 protein: ASSNVGTGQGLF

V gene: TRBV10-3
J gene: TRBJ1-1
CDR3 protein: AISSTGTGEAF

V gene: TRBV6-1
J gene: TRBJ1-2
CDR3 protein: ASSPRDGSYGYT